This TCR beta chain is drawn from a study of blood T cells in healthy people across ages. Findings and limits, study-wide: Significant beta diversity loss was already apparent by age roughly 38, declining roughly linearly.

Sample-barcoded 5' priming and a J-beta primer mix drove a second PCR of roughly 6 to 12 cycles. Every molecule of cDNA carried a tag from a template-switch adaptor with 12 random nucleotides. MiXCR, run by TCRdb on the 5' RACE reads, gives a single entry per CDR3 protein. Of 750,000 to 950,000 distinct CDR3 sequences in the sample, approximately 53% were seen once. A remark on this clonotype: Its target is not known.

Sequencing was performed on blood. The receptor comes from a man aged 80 or over in good health.

The DNA for the CDR3 is TGTGCCAGCAGTGAACTGACTAGCGGCACAGATACGCAGTATTTT. The encoded protein is CASSELTSGTDTQYF. This chain connects TRBV2 to TRBJ2-3, with 8 bases identical to TRBD2. This CDR3 has 15 amino acids. Germline V gives CDR1 SNHLY, CDR2 FYNNEI. V lost 2 bases to trimming and J lost 1 base; unmatched junction nucleotides: 2.